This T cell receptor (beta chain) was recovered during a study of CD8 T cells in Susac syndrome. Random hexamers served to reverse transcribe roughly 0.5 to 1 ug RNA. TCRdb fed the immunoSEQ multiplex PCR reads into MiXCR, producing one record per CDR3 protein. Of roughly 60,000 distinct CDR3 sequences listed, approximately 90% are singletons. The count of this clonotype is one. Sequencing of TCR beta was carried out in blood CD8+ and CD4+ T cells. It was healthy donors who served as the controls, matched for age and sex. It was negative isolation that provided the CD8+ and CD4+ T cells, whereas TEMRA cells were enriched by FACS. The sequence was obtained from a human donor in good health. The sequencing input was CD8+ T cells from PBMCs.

The CDR3 loop reads CSVFYVGQYF. The CDR3, as DNA: TGCAGTGTATTTTATGTGGGCCAGTACTTC. V is TRBV20-1 and J is TRBJ2-5; no clear D. Trimming stripped 7 bases from V and 10 bases from J, with 13 bases between. CDR1 and CDR2 (germline): DFQATT, SNEGSKA (reference sequence). The CDR3 extends over 10 amino acids.